What follows describes a single T cell receptor beta chain. The sample holds many counts of this clonotype. Its recognized antigen is unknown. No qualities accompany the bases; no much larger clone lies one base away. This sample stems from a study of T-cell reconstitution after alpha-beta-depleted transplantation in children (dated by TCRdb to 2016 to 2018). For the study in its entirety: Using TCR repertoire profiling, the study quantitatively followed how T-cell immune reconstitution unfolded in children after TCRalphabeta/CD19-depleted allogeneic hematopoietic cell transplantation. General findings and caveats noted by the study authors: About two months after transplant, the apparently early recovery of alphabetaT-cell counts reportedly depended on just several hundred clones that had expanded rapidly and came from non-depleted graft cells. Over subsequent months, a decline in hyperexpanded clone frequencies was noted, and after one year, T-cell counts and TCRbeta diversity were mostly ascribed to newly produced T cells. In some patients, the high TCRbeta diversity seen at day 60 was put down to recipient T cells and intrathymic progenitors that had survived conditioning.

Library preparation employed PCR. Sequencing instrument: Illumina HiSeq 2500. TCR library preparation used molecular barcoding, with unique molecular identifiers applied to normalize quantification of the TCRbeta repertoire. TCRdb reworked the public reads: Q25 trimming with fastp, MiXCR clone assembly, productive beta chains retained. Each entry merges the rows of one CDR3 protein and shows their most common DNA and genes. Present in this sample are some 300,000 distinct CDR3 sequences, roughly a tenth of which were seen just once. Roughly 7% of the sample lies in the top ten. This sample's treatment or condition label indicates: allogeneic hematopoietic cell transplantation with graft depleted of TCRalphabeta T cells and CD19 B cells. TCRalphabeta/CD19-depleted allogeneic hematopoietic cell grafts were given to the transplant recipients, all of whom were children. The origin of this receptor is a boy younger than two with acute myeloid leukemia, due to receive a stem cell transplant. The sample was PBMCs, taken before TCRalphabeta/CD19-depleted stem cell transplant.

The CDR3 sequence is CSPSGGSLYNEQFF. In nucleotides, the sequence is TGCAGTCCATCCGGAGGGTCCCTATACAATGAGCAGTTCTTC. The chain is made from TRBV20-1 and TRBJ2-1; possibly the D gene is TRBD2, per 6 matching bases. Relative to germline, V is 8 bases shorter and J is 4 bases shorter, with 18 bases between their ends. The germline V gene (reference sequence) supplies CDR1 DFQATT and CDR2 SNEGSKA. From cysteine to phenylalanine, the CDR3 is 14 amino acids long. The CDR3 DNA has 42 bases and is translated from base 1.